This T cell receptor (beta chain) was sequenced in a study of blood T cell repertoires in COVID-19. About the study: Samples representing acute and convalescent COVID-19 were sourced from the United States, Italy and Spain.

CDR1 and CDR2 from the germline V gene are MNHEY and SVGAGI. CDR3 length: 13 amino acids. V lost 10 bases, J lost 5 bases, and 9 bases stayed unmatched. This clone turned up a few times. Profiling relied on immunoSEQ multiplex PCR, and the TCRdb table lists in-frame clones only, not all of them. Here the sample spans about 150,000 clones, around 90% being singletons. This TCR was sampled from a human donor with COVID-19, enrolled during active disease. The donor label of this sample is uncertain. The chain links TRBV6-5 to TRBJ1-1; 8 bases fit TRBD1. The source material was peripheral blood. In DNA form, the CDR3 reads TGTGCCACCACCAGGGGGCCGGGGACTGAAGCTTTCTTT. Translation: CATTRGPGTEAFF.